This T cell receptor (beta chain) was captured in a study of T cell changes during pregnancy in multiple sclerosis. Using immunoSEQ multiplex PCR, the repertoire was profiled, and TCRdb retains in-frame clones only, with some absent. The sample contains some 51,000 clones, 85% to 95% of which appear only once. With 4 bases clipped from V and 7 bases from J, the junction kept 12 bases outside the gene matches. The CDR3 contains 16 residues. The germline V gene has CDR1 SGHTA and CDR2 FQGNSA. This specimen consisted of CD4+ T cells from peripheral blood mononuclear cells, obtained in the second trimester of pregnancy. The chain uses TRBV7-2 and TRBJ1-2; 10 bases match TRBD1. The TCR sequence derives from a female donor with multiple sclerosis, enrolled in a pregnancy study. The CDR3 sequence is CASSSPGQGFSSGYTF. The DNA of the CDR3 is TGTGCCAGCAGCTCACCGGGACAGGGGTTTAGTAGTGGCTACACCTTC.